This T cell receptor (beta chain) emerged from a study of T cell responses to AZD1222 COVID-19 vaccine. Broader study findings: After two AZD1222 doses, spike-specific TCR breadth and depth rose versus day 0. Samples come after the peak T cell response, not at day 14. Reportedly, nearly half of unique spike TCRs recognized epitopes outside B.1.351/B.1.1.7 mutations.

Remarks on this clone: As yet, its antigen is unknown.

The ends lost 7 bases at V and 5 bases at J; junction bases unmatched: 13. The CDR3 consists of 16 residues. In germline, CDR1 is SNHLY, CDR2 FYNNEI. Second doses at about 4 or about 12 weeks were pooled. Sequencing used immunoSEQ multiplex PCR; TCRdb keeps in-frame clones, though not all of them. Of approximately 28,000 clones listed, approximately 90% were seen once; the top ten hold 7.5% to 10%. This sequence originates from an adult who received the AZD1222 COVID-19 vaccine. This chain links TRBV2 with TRBJ2-2; TRBD1 matches 7 bases. The sample here was peripheral blood, taken 28 days after the second AZD1222 dose. CDR3: CASTSPNRGFTGELFF. The DNA of the CDR3 is TGTGCCAGCACCTCTCCTAACAGGGGTTTTACCGGGGAGCTGTTTTTT. The variable domain in full, with the rest retrieved from reference TRBV2 and TRBJ2-2, is EPEVTQTPSHQVTQMGQEVILRCVPISNHLYFYWYRQILGQKVEFLVSFYNNEISEKSEIFDDQFSVERPDGSNFTLKIRSTKLEDSAMYFCASTSPNRGFTGELFFGEGSRLTVL.